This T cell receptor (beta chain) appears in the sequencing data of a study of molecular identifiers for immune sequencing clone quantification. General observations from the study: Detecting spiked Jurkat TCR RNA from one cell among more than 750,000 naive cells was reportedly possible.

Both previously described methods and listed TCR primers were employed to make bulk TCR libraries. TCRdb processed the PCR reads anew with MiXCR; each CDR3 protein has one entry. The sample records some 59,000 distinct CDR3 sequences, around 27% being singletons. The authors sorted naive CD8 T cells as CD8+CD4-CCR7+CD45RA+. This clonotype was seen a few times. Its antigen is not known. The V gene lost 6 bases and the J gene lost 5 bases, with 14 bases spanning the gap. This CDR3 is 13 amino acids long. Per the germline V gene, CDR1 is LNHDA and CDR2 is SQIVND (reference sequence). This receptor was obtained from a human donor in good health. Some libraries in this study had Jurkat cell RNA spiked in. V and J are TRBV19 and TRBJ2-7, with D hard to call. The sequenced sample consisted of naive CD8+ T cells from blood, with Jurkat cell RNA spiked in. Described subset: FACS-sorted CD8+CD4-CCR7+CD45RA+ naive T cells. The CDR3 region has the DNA TGTGCCAGTAGCCCAGGCCCGGTGCACGAGCAGTACTTC. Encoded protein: CASSPGPVHEQYF.